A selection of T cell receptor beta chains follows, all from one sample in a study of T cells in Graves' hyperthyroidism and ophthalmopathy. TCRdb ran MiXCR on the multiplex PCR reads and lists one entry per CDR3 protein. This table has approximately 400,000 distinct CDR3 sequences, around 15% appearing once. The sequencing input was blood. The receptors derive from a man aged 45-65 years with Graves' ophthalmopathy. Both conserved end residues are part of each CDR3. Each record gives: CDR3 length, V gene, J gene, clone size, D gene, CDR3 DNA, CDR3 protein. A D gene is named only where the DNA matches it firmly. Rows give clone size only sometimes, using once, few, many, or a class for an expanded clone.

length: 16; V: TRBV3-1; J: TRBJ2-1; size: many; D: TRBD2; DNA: TGTGCCAGCAGCTCAAGACTAGCGGGAGGACGGGGTGAGCAGTTCTTC; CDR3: CASSSRLAGGRGEQFF
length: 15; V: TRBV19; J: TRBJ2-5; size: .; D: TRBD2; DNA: TGTGCCAGTAGCCAGGATAGCGGGAGTGGAGAGACCCAGTACTTC; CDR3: CASSQDSGSGETQYF
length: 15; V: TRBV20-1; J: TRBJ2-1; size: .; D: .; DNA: TGCAGTGCTCATAGATTGGGCCTCGGTCACAATGAGCAGTTCTTC; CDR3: CSAHRLGLGHNEQFF
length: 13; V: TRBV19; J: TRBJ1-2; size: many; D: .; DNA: TGTGCCAGTAGTTGGGGGCAGAACTATGGCTACACCTTC; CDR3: CASSWGQNYGYTF
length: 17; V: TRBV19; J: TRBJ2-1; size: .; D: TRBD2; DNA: TGTGCCAGTAGTAGGAACTTGGGCGGGAGGGGTTACAATGAGCAGTTCTTC; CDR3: CASSRNLGGRGYNEQFF
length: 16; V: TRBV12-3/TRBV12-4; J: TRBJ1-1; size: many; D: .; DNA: TGTGCCAGCAGTTTTCGAGGTGGGAGTATAGACACTGAAGCTTTCTTT; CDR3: CASSFRGGSIDTEAFF
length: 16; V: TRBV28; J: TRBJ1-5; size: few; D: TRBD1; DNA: TGTGCCAGCAGTTCACATGCGGGACAGGGGGGTCAGCCCCAGCATTTT; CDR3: CASSSHAGQGGQPQHF
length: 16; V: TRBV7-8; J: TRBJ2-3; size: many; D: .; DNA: TGTGCCAGCAGCTTTGGATCGGGAGTAGGGACAGATACGCAGTATTTT; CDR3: CASSFGSGVGTDTQYF
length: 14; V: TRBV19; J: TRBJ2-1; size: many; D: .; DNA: TGTGCCAGTAGTTCCCGGGACCAATACAATGAGCAGTTCTTC; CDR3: CASSSRDQYNEQFF
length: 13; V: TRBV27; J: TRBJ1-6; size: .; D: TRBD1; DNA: TGTGCCAGCGCGGACAGGGGAGGTTCACCCCTCCACTTT; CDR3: CASADRGGSPLHF
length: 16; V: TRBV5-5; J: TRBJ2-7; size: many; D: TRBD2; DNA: TGTGCCAGCAGCGGGGCCGGGACTAGTAATACCTACGAGCAGTACTTC; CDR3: CASSGAGTSNTYEQYF
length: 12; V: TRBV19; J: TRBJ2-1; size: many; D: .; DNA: TGTGCCAGTAGGGCGACTGTAGATGAGCAGTTCTTC; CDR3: CASRATVDEQFF
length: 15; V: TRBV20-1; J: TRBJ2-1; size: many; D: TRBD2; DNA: TGCAGTGCTTGGGGACTAGCGGGAGGGAGCAATGAGCAGTTCTTC; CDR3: CSAWGLAGGSNEQFF
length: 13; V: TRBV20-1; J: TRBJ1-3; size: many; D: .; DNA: TGCAGTGCTAGACCAGGCTCTGGAAACACCATATATTTT; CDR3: CSARPGSGNTIYF
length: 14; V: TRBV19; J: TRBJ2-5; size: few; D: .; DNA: TGTGCCAGTAGTAGCCAGGGAATTCAAGAGACCCAGTACTTC; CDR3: CASSSQGIQETQYF
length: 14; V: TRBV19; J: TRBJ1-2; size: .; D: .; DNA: TGTGCCAGTAGAGGCCCCGAGATCGAGTCGCGCTACACCTTC; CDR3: CASRGPEIESRYTF
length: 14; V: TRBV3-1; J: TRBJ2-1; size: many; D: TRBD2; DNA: TGTGCCAGCAGCCAAGGCTTTAGCGGGAATGAGCAGTTCTTC; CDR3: CASSQGFSGNEQFF
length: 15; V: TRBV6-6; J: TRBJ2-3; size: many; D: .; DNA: TGTGCCAGCAGTTACTTCGGGGGATCGGAAGATACGCAGTATTTT; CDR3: CASSYFGGSEDTQYF
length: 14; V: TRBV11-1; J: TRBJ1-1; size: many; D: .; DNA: TGTGCCAGCAGCTTAAGGGGACTGAACACTGAAGCTTTCTTT; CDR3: CASSLRGLNTEAFF
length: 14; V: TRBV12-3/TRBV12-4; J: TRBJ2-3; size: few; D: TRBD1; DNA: TGTGCCAGCAGGGGGGGGACAGGGGCAGATACGCAGTATTTT; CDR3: CASRGGTGADTQYF
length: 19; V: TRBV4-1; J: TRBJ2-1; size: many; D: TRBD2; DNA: TGCGCCAGCAGCCAAGATTTACTAGCGGGAGCCAGCTCCTACAATGAGCAGTTCTTC; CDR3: CASSQDLLAGASSYNEQFF
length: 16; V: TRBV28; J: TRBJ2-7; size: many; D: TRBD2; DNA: TGTGCCAGCAGCCCCGGGGGGGCGGGAGAAAGGTACGAGCAGTACTTC; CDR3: CASSPGGAGERYEQYF
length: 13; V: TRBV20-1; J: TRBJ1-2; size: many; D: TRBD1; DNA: TGCAGTGGACGGGACAGCCAAGGCTATGGCTACACCTTC; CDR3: CSGRDSQGYGYTF
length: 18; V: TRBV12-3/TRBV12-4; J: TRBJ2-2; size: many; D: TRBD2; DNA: TGTGCCAGCAGTTTACCCTACGCGTTAGCGGGAGGATCCGGGGAGCTGTTTTTT; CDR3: CASSLPYALAGGSGELFF
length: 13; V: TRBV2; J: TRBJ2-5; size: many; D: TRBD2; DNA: TGTGCCAGCAGTCAAAGGACTAGCGGGAGCCCGTACTTC; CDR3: CASSQRTSGSPYF
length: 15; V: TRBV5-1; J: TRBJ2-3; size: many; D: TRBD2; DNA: TGTGCCAGCAGCCTCGCTAGCGGGAGCACAGATACGCAGTATTTT; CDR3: CASSLASGSTDTQYF
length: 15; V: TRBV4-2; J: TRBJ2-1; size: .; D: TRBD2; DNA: TGTGCCAGCAGCCAAGACGGGACTAGAAACAATGAGCAGTTCTTC; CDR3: CASSQDGTRNNEQFF
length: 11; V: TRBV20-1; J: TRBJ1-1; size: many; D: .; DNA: TGCAGTGCTACAGGGAACACTGAAGCTTTCTTT; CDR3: CSATGNTEAFF